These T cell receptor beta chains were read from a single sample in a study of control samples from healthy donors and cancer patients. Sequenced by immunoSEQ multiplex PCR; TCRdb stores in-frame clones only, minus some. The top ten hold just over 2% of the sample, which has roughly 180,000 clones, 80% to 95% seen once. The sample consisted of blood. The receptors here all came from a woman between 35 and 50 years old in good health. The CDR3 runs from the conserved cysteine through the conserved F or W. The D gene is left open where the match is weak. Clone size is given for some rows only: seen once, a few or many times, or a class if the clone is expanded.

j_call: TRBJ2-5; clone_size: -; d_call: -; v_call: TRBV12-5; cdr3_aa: CASGLVPPSTLGGQQETQYF; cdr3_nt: TGTGCTAGTGGTTTGGTACCCCCCTCGACTCTCGGGGGACAACAAGAGACCCAGTACTTC
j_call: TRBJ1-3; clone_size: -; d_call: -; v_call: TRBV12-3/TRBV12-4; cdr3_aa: CASTSGNTIYF; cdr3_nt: TGTGCCAGCACCTCGGGAAACACCATATATTTT
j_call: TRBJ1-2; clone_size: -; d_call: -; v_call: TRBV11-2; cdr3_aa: CASSWNTGRNNYGYTF; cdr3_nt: TGTGCCAGCAGCTGGAACACGGGGAGGAATAACTATGGCTACACCTTC
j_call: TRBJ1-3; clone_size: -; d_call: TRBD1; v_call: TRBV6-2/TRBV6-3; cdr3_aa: CASSDRGTGNTIYF; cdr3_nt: TGTGCCAGCAGTGACAGGGGGACTGGAAACACCATATATTTT
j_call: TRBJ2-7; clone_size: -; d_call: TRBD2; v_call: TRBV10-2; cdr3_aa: CASSETSGGVVQYF; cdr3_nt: TGCGCCAGCAGCGAGACTAGCGGGGGCGTCGTGCAGTACTTC
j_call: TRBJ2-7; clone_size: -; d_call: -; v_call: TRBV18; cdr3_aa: CASSLRRTGSSYEQYF; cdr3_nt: TGTGCCAGCTCACTTCGCCGGACTGGGAGCTCCTACGAGCAGTACTTC
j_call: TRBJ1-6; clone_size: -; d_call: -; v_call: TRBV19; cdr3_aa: CASRVGGGRGSPLHF; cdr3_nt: TGTGCCAGTAGAGTCGGCGGGGGGAGAGGTTCACCCCTCCACTTT
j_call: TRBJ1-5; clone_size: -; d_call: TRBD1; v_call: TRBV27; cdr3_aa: CASSPQTGPAGQPQHF; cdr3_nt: TGTGCCAGCAGTCCCCAGACAGGGCCCGCGGGGCAGCCCCAGCATTTT
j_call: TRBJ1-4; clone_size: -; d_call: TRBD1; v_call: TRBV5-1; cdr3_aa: CASSLGTGVEEKLFF; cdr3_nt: TGCGCCAGCAGCTTGGGCACAGGGGTAGAGGAAAAACTGTTTTTT
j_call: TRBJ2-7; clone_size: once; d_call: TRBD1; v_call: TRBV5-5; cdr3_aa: CASSKSGQPLRYEQYF; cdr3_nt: TGTGCCAGCAGCAAATCGGGACAGCCTCTCCGCTACGAGCAGTACTTC
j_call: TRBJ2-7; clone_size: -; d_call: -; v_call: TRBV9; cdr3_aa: CVTTENHYEQYF; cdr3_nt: TGTGTCACAACCGAAAACCACTACGAGCAGTACTTC
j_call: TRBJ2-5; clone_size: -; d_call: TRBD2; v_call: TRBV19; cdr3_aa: CASSRGRTSGAQETQYF; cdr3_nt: TGTGCCAGTAGTAGGGGGCGGACTAGCGGGGCACAAGAGACCCAGTACTTC
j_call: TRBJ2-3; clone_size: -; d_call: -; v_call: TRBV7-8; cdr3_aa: CASSLPGVVTDTQYF; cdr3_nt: TGTGCCAGCAGCCTGCCCGGGGTGGTGACAGATACGCAGTATTTT
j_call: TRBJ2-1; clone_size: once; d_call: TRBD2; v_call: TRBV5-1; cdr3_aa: CASSSHPLAGDAYNEQFF; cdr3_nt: TGCGCCAGCAGCTCACACCCTTTAGCGGGGGATGCCTACAATGAGCAGTTCTTC
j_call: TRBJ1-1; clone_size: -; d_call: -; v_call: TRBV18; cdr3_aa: CASSPGGIDTEAFF; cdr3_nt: TGTGCCAGCTCCCCTGGGGGGATAGACACTGAAGCTTTCTTT
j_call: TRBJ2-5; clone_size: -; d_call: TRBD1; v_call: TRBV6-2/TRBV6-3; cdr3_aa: CASSSAWTGSPQETQYF; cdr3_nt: TGTGCCAGCAGTTCCGCTTGGACAGGGTCACCCCAAGAGACCCAGTACTTC
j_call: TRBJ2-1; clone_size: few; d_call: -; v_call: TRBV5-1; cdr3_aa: CASSPTGNEQFF; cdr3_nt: TGCGCCAGCAGCCCAACAGGGAATGAGCAGTTCTTC
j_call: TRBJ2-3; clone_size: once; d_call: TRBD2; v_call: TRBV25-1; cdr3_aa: CASSEPPGLTDTQYF; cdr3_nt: TGTGCCAGCAGTGAGCCACCGGGACTAACAGATACGCAGTATTTT
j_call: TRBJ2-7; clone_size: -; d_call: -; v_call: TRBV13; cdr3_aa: CASSRRSGIPYEQYF; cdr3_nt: TGTGCCAGCAGCCGACGGTCCGGGATACCCTACGAGCAGTACTTC
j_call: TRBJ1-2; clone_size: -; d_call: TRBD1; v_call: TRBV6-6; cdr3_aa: CASTLQGGVGYTF; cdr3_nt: TGTGCCAGCACCCTACAGGGGGGGGTCGGCTACACCTTC
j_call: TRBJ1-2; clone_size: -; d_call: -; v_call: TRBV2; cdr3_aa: CASSEVLRANYGYTF; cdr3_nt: TGTGCCAGCAGTGAAGTGTTGAGAGCTAACTATGGCTACACCTTC
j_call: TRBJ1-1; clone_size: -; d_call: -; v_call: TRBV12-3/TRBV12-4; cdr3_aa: CASSSSGYTEAFF; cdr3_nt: TGTGCCAGCAGTTCCAGTGGGTACACTGAAGCTTTCTTT